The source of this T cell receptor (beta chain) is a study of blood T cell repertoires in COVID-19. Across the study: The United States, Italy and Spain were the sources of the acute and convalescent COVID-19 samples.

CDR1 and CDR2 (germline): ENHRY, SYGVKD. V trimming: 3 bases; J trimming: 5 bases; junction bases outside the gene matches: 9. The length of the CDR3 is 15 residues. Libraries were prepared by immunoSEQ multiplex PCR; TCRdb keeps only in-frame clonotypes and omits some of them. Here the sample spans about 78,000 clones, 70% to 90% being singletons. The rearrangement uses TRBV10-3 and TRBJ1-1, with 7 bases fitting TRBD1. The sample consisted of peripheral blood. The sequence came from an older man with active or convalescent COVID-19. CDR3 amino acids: CAISELPTGSTEAFF. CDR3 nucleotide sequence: TGTGCCATCAGTGAACTCCCGACAGGGTCGACTGAAGCTTTCTTT.